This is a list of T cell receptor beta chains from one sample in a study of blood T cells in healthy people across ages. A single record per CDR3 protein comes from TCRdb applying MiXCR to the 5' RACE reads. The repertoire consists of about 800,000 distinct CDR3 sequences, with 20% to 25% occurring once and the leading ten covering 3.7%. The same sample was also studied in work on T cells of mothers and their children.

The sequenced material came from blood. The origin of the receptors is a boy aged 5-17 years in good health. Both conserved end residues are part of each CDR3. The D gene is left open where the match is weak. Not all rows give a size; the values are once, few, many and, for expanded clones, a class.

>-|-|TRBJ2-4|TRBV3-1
CASSLAGGFQNIQYF
TGTGCCAGCAGCCTTGCCGGCGGGTTCCAAAACATTCAGTACTTC
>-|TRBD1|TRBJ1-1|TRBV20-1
CSARISQGGAFF
TGCAGTGCTAGAATCAGCCAGGGGGGAGCTTTCTTT
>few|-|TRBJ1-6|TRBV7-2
CASSHGVLGSPLHF
TGTGCCAGCAGCCACGGTGTTCTAGGTTCACCCCTCCACTTT
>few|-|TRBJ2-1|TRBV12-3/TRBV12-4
CASSFTHYNEQFF
TGTGCCAGCAGTTTTACGCACTACAATGAGCAGTTCTTC
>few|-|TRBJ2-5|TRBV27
CASRRSGTEETQYF
TGTGCCAGCAGGCGCAGCGGGACAGAAGAGACCCAGTACTTC
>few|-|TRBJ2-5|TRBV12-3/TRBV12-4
CASSPTRGVTQYF
TGTGCCAGCAGTCCAACTAGGGGGGTGACCCAGTACTTC
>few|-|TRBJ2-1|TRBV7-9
CATDLRGGAIEQFF
TGTGCCACCGACCTTCGCGGCGGCGCGATTGAGCAGTTCTTC
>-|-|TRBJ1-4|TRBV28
CASTSINEKLFF
TGTGCCAGCACCTCGATTAATGAAAAACTGTTTTTT
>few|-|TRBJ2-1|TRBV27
CASSPAWNSYNEQFF
TGTGCCAGCAGCCCCGCCTGGAACTCCTACAATGAGCAGTTCTTC
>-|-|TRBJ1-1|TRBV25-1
CASSEEGGWEGTEAFF
TGTGCCAGCAGTGAAGAAGGTGGGTGGGAGGGCACTGAAGCTTTCTTT
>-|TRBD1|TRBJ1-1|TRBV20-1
CSARETGMNTEAFF
TGCAGTGCTAGAGAGACAGGGATGAACACTGAAGCTTTCTTT
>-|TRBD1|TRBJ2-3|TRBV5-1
CASSVISGTGEYF
TGCGCCAGCAGCGTGATCTCCGGGACAGGGGAGTATTTT
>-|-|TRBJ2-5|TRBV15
CATSRVEYQETQYF
TGTGCCACCAGCAGAGTCGAGTACCAAGAGACCCAGTACTTC
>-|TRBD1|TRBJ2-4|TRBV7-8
CASSARPPYDRGNIQYF
TGTGCCAGCAGCGCTAGGCCCCCATATGACAGGGGAAACATTCAGTACTTC
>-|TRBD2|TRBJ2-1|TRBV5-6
CASSTRGAGGTGEQFF
TGTGCCAGCAGCACCCGGGGAGCGGGAGGGACCGGTGAGCAGTTCTTC
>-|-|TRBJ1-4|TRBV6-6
CASSYLPRGNEKLFF
TGTGCCAGCAGTTACCTCCCGAGGGGTAATGAAAAACTGTTTTTT
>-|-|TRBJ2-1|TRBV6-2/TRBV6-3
CASSFWGLLYNEQFF
TGTGCCAGCAGTTTTTGGGGGCTGCTATACAATGAGCAGTTCTTC
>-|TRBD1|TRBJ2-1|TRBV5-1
CASSLTSLRQGDRQFF
TGCGCCAGCAGCCTCACCTCCCTTCGACAGGGGGATAGGCAGTTCTTC
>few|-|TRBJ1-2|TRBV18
CASSPQSNYGYTF
TGTGCCAGCTCACCCCAGAGTAACTATGGCTACACCTTC
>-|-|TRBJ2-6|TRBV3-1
CASSPQGRANVLTF
TGTGCCAGCAGCCCCCAGGGGAGGGCCAACGTCCTGACTTTC
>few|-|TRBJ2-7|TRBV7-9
CASSSVPGLLEQYF
TGTGCCAGCAGCTCGGTCCCAGGGCTTCTCGAGCAGTACTTC
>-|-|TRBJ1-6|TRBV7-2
CASSSNSPLYF
TGTGCCAGCAGTTCAAATTCACCCCTCTACTTT
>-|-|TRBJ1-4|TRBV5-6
CASSLSAGDNEKLFF
TGTGCCAGCAGCTTGTCTGCAGGAGACAATGAAAAACTGTTTTTT
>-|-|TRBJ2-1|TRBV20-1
CSATRARREQFF
TGCAGTGCTACGAGGGCGAGGCGGGAGCAGTTCTTC
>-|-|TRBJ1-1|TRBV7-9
CASSLVVSTEAFF
TGTGCCAGCAGCTTAGTGGTGAGCACTGAAGCTTTCTTT
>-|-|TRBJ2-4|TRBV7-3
CASSLMASESHVQYF
TGTGCCAGCAGCTTAATGGCCAGTGAAAGCCACGTTCAGTACTTC
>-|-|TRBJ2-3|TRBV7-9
CASSTLVREPTDTQYF
TGTGCCAGCAGCACCCTGGTGAGGGAACCGACAGATACGCAGTATTTT
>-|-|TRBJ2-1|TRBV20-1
CSATDGPANEQFF
TGCAGTGCCACCGATGGACCAGCCAATGAGCAGTTCTTC
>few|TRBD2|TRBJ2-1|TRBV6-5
CASSYGLAIYNEQFF
TGTGCCAGCAGTTATGGACTAGCAATCTACAATGAGCAGTTCTTC
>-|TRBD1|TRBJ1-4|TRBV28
CASSLPPGQGALFF
TGTGCCAGCAGTCTGCCTCCGGGACAGGGGGCCCTGTTTTTT